This T cell receptor beta chain was captured by sequencing in a study of CD8 T cell repertoires and HIV-1 epitope variants. At the level of the study: Each of Twenty-five Gag and Nef epitope peptides stimulated a separate culture. Tested: three Gag epitope families, Nef HW9 and YT9. Study-wide results and caveats: Eight to ten TCR beta clonotypes were antigen-specific, six apparently recognizing autologous or escape variants. Only beta chains were identified, marking proliferation to antigen, not function.

Using immunoSEQ multiplex PCR, the repertoire was profiled, and TCRdb retains in-frame clones only, with some absent. This table holds 4,700 or so clones, just over 65% found once. On this clone itself: Its antigen is currently unknown.

This CDR3 region has 15 residues. Between the trimmed V and J ends, which lost 0 bases and 0 bases, there was a span of 7 bases. Germline values: CDR1 SGHTS, CDR2 YDEGEE. The receptor comes from a male donor with HIV. Material: cultured CD8+ T cells derived from PBMCs. The chain employs TRBV5-8 and TRBJ2-1; D may be TRBD1 (5 bases). CDR3 nucleotide sequence: TGTGCCAGCAGCTTGGTAGACAGCTCCTACAATGAGCAGTTCTTC. The encoded protein is CASSLVDSSYNEQFF.